The 26 T cell receptor beta chains listed next were all sequenced from one sample in a study of T cell repertoires in cytomegalovirus infection. TCRdb ran MiXCR on the reads and lists one entry per CDR3 protein. The profile shows around 330,000 distinct CDR3 sequences, roughly 15% of them singletons. Sample: PBMCs. The receptor source for this set is a human donor in good health (CMV status not recorded). Some clones in this sample may be carry-over from other donors' samples.

In its sample, this clonotype was seen a few times. The V gene is TRBV27, the J gene TRBJ1-2; 8 bases line up with TRBD1. From germline, CDR1 is MNHEY and CDR2 SMNVEV (reference sequence). The J segment lost 2 bases and the V segment lost 3 bases, leaving 8 bases of the junction unmatched. There are 16 residues in the CDR3. The CDR3: CASSFMGQAKNYGYTF. The CDR3, as DNA: TGTGCCAGCAGTTTTATGGGACAGGCGAAAAACTATGGCTACACCTTC.

The chain uses TRBV6-5 and TRBJ2-2; TRBD2 agrees at 13 bases. V lost 4 bases and J lost 4; bases outside the gene matches: 6. The CDR3 loop spans 17 amino acids. From germline, CDR1 is MNHEY and CDR2 SVGAGI. CDR3 coding DNA: TGTGCCAGCAGTTTACTAGCGGGGGGGCAAGGCACCGGGGAGCTGTTTTTT. Residues: CASSLLAGGQGTGELFF.

This clonotype occurred a few times. The CDR3 here is CASSPSDGNTEAFF. The DNA of the CDR3 is TGCGCCAGCAGCCCCAGCGACGGGAACACTGAAGCTTTCTTT. The chain uses TRBV4-1 and TRBJ1-1; D is undetermined. V was shortened by 4 bases and J by 1 base, with 10 bases between the two germline ends. From germline, CDR1 is MGHRA and CDR2 YSYEKL. The CDR3 loop spans 14 amino acids.

This clonotype was counted only a few times. The gene calls are TRBV12-3 or TRBV12-4 and TRBJ2-2; possible D gene TRBD2, 7 bases. CDR3 length equals 15 residues. With 2 bases removed from V and 6 bases from J, the gap between germline ends came to 13 bases. Written as DNA, the CDR3 is TGTGCCAGCAGTTTATATACAGGGAGGGCCGGGGAGCTGTTTTTT. It encodes CASSLYTGRAGELFF.

This clonotype occurred many times. The genes are TRBV7-2 and TRBJ2-7, with 9 bases matching TRBD2. Germline CDR1 is SGHTA and CDR2 is FQGNSA. The CDR3 loop spans 13 amino acids. Unmatched junction bases numbered 5, after V lost 4 bases and J lost 7 bases. CDR3 bases: TGTGCCAGCAGCTCTCTAGCGGGGAGAGAGCAGTACTTC. The encoded protein is CASSSLAGREQYF.

The table lists this clonotype with many counts. The genes are TRBV7-8 and TRBJ2-3, with no clear D. Germline V gives CDR1 SGHVS, CDR2 FQNEAQ. The CDR3 is made up of 13 amino acids. The V gene lost 5 bases and the J gene lost 4 bases, with 10 bases spanning the gap. Here the CDR3 DNA reads TGTGCCAGCAGCCAAAGAGTAGCAGATACGCAGTATTTT. It specifies CASSQRVADTQYF.

This clonotype appeared many times. The CDR3 DNA follows: TGTGCCAGCAGCACGAGAAACAGGGGCTTAGGGATTGGCTATGGCTACACCTTC. This sequence encodes CASSTRNRGLGIGYGYTF. The V and J genes are TRBV7-2 and TRBJ1-2; 7 bases match TRBD1. The CDR3 is 18 amino acids. Germline CDR1 and CDR2: SGHTA and FQGNSA. Trimming took 5 bases from V and 4 from J; bases not matched to a gene: 19.

This clonotype showed up many times. V and J are TRBV7-8 and TRBJ2-5; 7 bases map to TRBD1. The junction had 6 bases not matched to a gene; V was cut back by 1 base and J by 1 base. This CDR3 is 16 amino acids long. Germline CDR1 SGHVS, CDR2 FQNEAQ. Here the CDR3 reads CASSLGSTGLQETQYF. The CDR3 region has the DNA TGTGCCAGCAGCTTAGGCTCGACAGGGCTCCAAGAGACCCAGTACTTC.

Many counts were recorded for this clonotype. CDR3 loop: CASRLNRDRGSRDYGYTF. CDR3 DNA: TGTGCCAGCAGGCTAAACCGGGACAGGGGCAGTAGAGACTATGGCTACACCTTC. The chain carries TRBV28 and TRBJ1-2; TRBD1 matches 10 bases. Germline CDR1 MDHEN, CDR2 SYDVKM. The CDR3 totals 18 residues. The ends lost 6 bases at V and 3 bases at J; junction bases unmatched: 16.

The table lists this clonotype with a few counts. The rearrangement links TRBV15 to TRBJ2-1; 8 nucleotides align to TRBD1. V gave up 1 base and J gave up 6 bases; unmatched junction bases: 5. CDR1 and CDR2 (germline): LNHNV, YYDKDF (reference sequence). The CDR3 contains 15 residues. In DNA, the CDR3 is TGTGCCACCAGCAGAGTGGGGACAGGCATCAATGAGCAGTTCTTC. Translating it yields CATSRVGTGINEQFF. The full variable domain, its missing parts supplied by reference TRBV15 and TRBJ2-1, is DAMVIQNPRYQVTQFGKPVTLSCSQTLNHNVMYWYQQKSSQAPKLLFHYYDKDFNNEADTPDNFQSRRPNTSFCFLDIRSPGLGDTAMYLCATSRVGTGINEQFFGPGTRLTVL.

This sequence joins TRBV18 and TRBJ2-7; 8 bases are a match to TRBD1. Germline V gene data show CDR1 as KGHSH and CDR2 as LQKENI. CDR3 length: 13 amino acids. V shed 0 bases, J shed 7 bases, and the junction held 2 bases outside the gene matches. CDR3 loop: CASSPPTGVEQYF. The CDR3 DNA is TGTGCCAGCTCACCACCGACAGGGGTTGAGCAGTACTTC. The variable domain in full, completed from reference TRBV18 and TRBJ2-7, reads NAGVMQNPRHLVRRRGQEARLRCSPMKGHSHVYWYRQLPEEGLKFMVYLQKENIIDESGMPKERFSAEFPKEGPSILRIQQVVRGDSAAYFCASSPPTGVEQYFGPGTRLTVT.

The sample holds many counts of this clonotype. This sequence joins TRBV6-2 or TRBV6-3 and TRBJ1-1; the D gene is possibly TRBD1 (6 bases). V was cut by 2 bases and J by 5 bases, with 15 bases left in between. This CDR3 spans 15 amino acids. CDR1 is MNHEY, CDR2 SVGEGT, per germline. CDR3 in DNA: TGTGCCAGCAGTTACGAAGGCAGGGGAAGGACTGAAGCTTTCTTT. Its translation: CASSYEGRGRTEAFF.

This clonotype was picked up many times. V and J are TRBV2 and TRBJ2-1; TRBD2 matches at 15 bases. Looked up from germline, CDR1 is SNHLY and CDR2 is FYNNEI. The trim removed 6 bases at V and 0 bases at J, leaving 9 bases unmatched. The CDR3 covers 19 residues. CDR3: CASRVGLAGGKSSYNEQFF. CDR3 DNA: TGTGCCAGCAGGGTGGGACTAGCGGGGGGCAAGAGCTCCTACAATGAGCAGTTCTTC.

This clonotype came up a few times. This chain uses TRBV28 with TRBJ2-5; 7 bases are shared with TRBD1. Germline V CDR1 and CDR2: MDHEN, SYDVKM. V gave up 5 bases and J gave up 7 bases; unmatched junction bases: 10. The CDR3 is 14 residues long. The CDR3 sequence is CASSPGQSSGTQYF. For the CDR3, the DNA is TGTGCCAGCAGTCCGGGACAGTCCTCTGGGACCCAGTACTTC.

This clonotype was observed a handful of times. The J gene is TRBJ2-7, the V gene TRBV7-2, with D unresolved. The CDR3 length is 14 residues. Germline CDR1 SGHTA, CDR2 FQGNSA. The germline V and J ends were trimmed by 1 base and 2 bases, with 9 bases remaining between them. The CDR3 coding sequence is TGTGCCAGCAGCTTAGTGCCCAATACCTACGAGCAGTACTTC. Its protein is CASSLVPNTYEQYF.

This clonotype occurred a few times. The chain joins TRBV5-1 to TRBJ2-7, with 9 bases matching TRBD1. This CDR3 has 17 residues. Germline V gene sequence: CDR1 SGHRS, CDR2 YFSETQ. Germline trimming cut 4 bases from V and 2 bases from J; bases unmatched to any gene: 13. The CDR3 region has the DNA TGCGCCAGCAGCGCCGAACGGGACAGGGAGCTAACCTACGAGCAGTACTTC. It is translated as CASSAERDRELTYEQYF.

This clonotype showed up many times. The rearrangement joins TRBV6-6 to TRBJ2-2; 7 bases match TRBD2. The CDR3 is 15 amino acids. Trimming took 6 bases from V and 5 from J; bases not matched to a gene: 9. Germline loops: CDR1 MNHNY, CDR2 SVGAGI (reference sequence). The CDR3 here is CASSLVRDYTGELFF. In nucleotides, the CDR3 is TGTGCCAGCAGCTTAGTGCGGGACTATACCGGGGAGCTGTTTTTT.

This clonotype showed up just a few times. The rearrangement uses TRBV10-3 and TRBJ2-2, with TRBD1 matching 9 bases. V dropped 0 bases and J dropped 4; count of bases not matched to a gene: 6. This CDR3 is built from 17 residues. Germline lookup yields CDR1 ENHRY and CDR2 SYGVKD. The CDR3 nucleotides read TGTGCCATCAGTGAGTCCTACGGGACAGGGACCACCGGGGAGCTGTTTTTT. Amino acids: CAISESYGTGTTGELFF.

The rearrangement uses TRBV15 and TRBJ2-1; TRBD1 is a possible D gene (7 bases). CDR3 length: 16 amino acids. Trimming pared 6 bases from V and 4 bases from J, leaving 19 bases between. Germline lookup yields CDR1 LNHNV and CDR2 YYDKDF (reference sequence). The CDR3 region is CATRLRQGGFYNEQFF. Here the CDR3 DNA reads TGTGCCACCAGATTGAGACAGGGAGGTTTTTACAATGAGCAGTTCTTC.

The table lists this clonotype with many counts. The chain couples TRBV7-2 to TRBJ2-1, with 9 bases lining up with TRBD2. J gave up 4 bases and V 3 bases, and 4 bases lay outside the gene matches. The CDR3 contains 15 residues. Germline CDR1 SGHTA, CDR2 FQGNSA. The DNA of the CDR3 is TGTGCCAGCAGCTTGGCGGGGGGGCAGTACAATGAGCAGTTCTTC. This encodes CASSLAGGQYNEQFF.

This clonotype was picked up many times. The V and J genes are TRBV7-2 and TRBJ2-3; 9 bases match TRBD2. The germline V gene has CDR1 SGHTA and CDR2 FQGNSA. This CDR3 spans 17 amino acids. Trimming at V came to 6 bases and at J to 4 bases, leaving 14 bases not matched to a gene. Here the CDR3 reads CASRGWLRGGGADTQYF. CDR3 nucleotide sequence: TGTGCCAGCAGGGGGTGGCTGCGGGGGGGCGGCGCAGATACGCAGTATTTT.

The chain links TRBV18 to TRBJ2-4; 8 bases map to TRBD1. V was pared by 2 bases and J by 1 base, with 4 bases of the junction left unmatched. This CDR3 region has 16 residues. Germline assignment: CDR1 KGHSH and CDR2 LQKENI. CDR3: CASSPSTGAAKNIQYF. The CDR3 DNA follows: TGTGCCAGCTCACCATCGACAGGGGCGGCCAAAAACATTCAGTACTTC.

The chain carries TRBV4-3 and TRBJ1-5; possible D gene TRBD1, 5 bases. The V gene lost 3 bases and the J gene lost 5 bases, with 11 bases spanning the gap. Germline V gene lookup returns CDR1 LGHNA and CDR2 YSLEER. This CDR3 is built from 14 residues. The CDR3 loop is CASSHGGIDQPQHF. CDR3 nucleotides: TGCGCCAGCAGCCACGGGGGAATCGATCAGCCCCAGCATTTT.

This clonotype was seen repeatedly, ten times or more. The V call is TRBV18, the J call TRBJ1-1; D call uncertain. CDR3 size: 18 residues. Germline V CDR1 and CDR2: KGHSH, LQKENI. V shed 3 bases and J shed 2 bases, with 22 bases lying between them. The CDR3: CASSPYFTEGSGNTEAFF. CDR3 in DNA: TGTGCCAGCTCACCTTATTTCACAGAGGGTTCGGGTAACACTGAAGCTTTCTTT.

This clonotype was counted ten times or more. The rearrangement joins TRBV7-2 to TRBJ2-2; D is uncertain. This CDR3 contains 17 residues. The V and J ends lost 0 bases and 1 base respectively, with 12 bases between them. In germline, CDR1 is SGHTA, CDR2 FQGNSA. The CDR3 spells CASSLAWPDVNTGELFF. As DNA, the CDR3 is TGTGCCAGCAGCTTAGCTTGGCCGGATGTGAACACCGGGGAGCTGTTTTTT. The whole variable domain, remainder taken from reference TRBV7-2 and TRBJ2-2, is GAGVSQSPSNKVTEKGKDVELRCDPISGHTALYWYRQSLGQGLEFLIYFQGNSAPDKSGLPSDRFSAERTGGSVSTLTIQRTQQEDSAVYLCASSLAWPDVNTGELFFGEGSRLTVL.

The rearrangement links TRBV2 to TRBJ2-2, with D unresolved. V dropped 8 bases and J dropped 5 bases, with 12 bases sitting between them. From germline, CDR1 is SNHLY and CDR2 FYNNEI. This CDR3 contains 13 residues. CDR3 nucleotide sequence: TGTGCCAGCTCGACTCAAGTGACCGGGGAGCTGTTTTTT. Amino acids: CASSTQVTGELFF.